The TCR beta chain described here comes from a study of T cell responses to AZD1222 COVID-19 vaccine. Per the germline V gene, CDR1 is SGHVS and CDR2 is FQNEAQ. V gave up 2 bases and J gave up 2 bases; unmatched junction bases: 7. The CDR3 has 16 amino acids. Profiling relied on immunoSEQ multiplex PCR, and the TCRdb table lists in-frame clones only, not all of them. The sample has some 140,000 clones, roughly 87% seen once; the top ten hold over 9%. General study points: Unmutated regions of variants are reportedly targeted by nearly half of spike-specific TCRs. Most donors were white British, females outnumbered males, and clonal diversity was possibly underestimated. Sampling that yielded the repertoires occurred only after the peak T cell response. Spike-specific TCR repertoires showed rising breadth and depth after two AZD1222 doses.

About this clone: Its antigen is not identified.

The sequence came from an adult who received the AZD1222 COVID-19 vaccine. The source material was peripheral blood, sampled 28 days after the second AZD1222 dose. This sequence joins TRBV7-8 and TRBJ1-1; 8 bases fit TRBD1. The DNA of the CDR3 is TGTGCCAGCAGCTTACTAAGACAGGGGACTAACACTGAAGCTTTCTTT. It translates to CASSLLRQGTNTEAFF.